These 19 T cell receptor beta chains were sequenced from one sample in a study of human T cells and chemical hapten exposure. Described time point: healthy volunteer bleed at 2 weeks. Blood, whole and unfractionated, served as the source for total RNA extraction. TCRdb called the RACE reads again in MiXCR, with one record for every CDR3 protein. The data contain roughly 130,000 distinct CDR3 sequences, approximately 9.5% of them singletons. The sample taken for sequencing was whole blood. The receptor source for this set is a male donor in good health. Some clones in this sample may be carry-over from other donors' samples.

This clonotype was counted at least ten times. This chain uses TRBV7-6 with TRBJ2-6; 13 bases match TRBD2. The CDR3 length is 18 residues. Germline CDR1 is SGHVS and CDR2 is FNYEAQ. V lost 5 bases and J lost 0; bases outside the gene matches: 4. The CDR3 coding sequence is TGTGCCAGCAGCCCCCGGACTAGCGGGAGCTCTGGGGCCAACGTCCTGACTTTC. Its protein is CASSPRTSGSSGANVLTF.

This clonotype has just a few counts. CDR3 nucleotides: TGCGCCAGCAGCTTGGGGCGGGAGGTCAATGAGCAGTTCTTC. This encodes CASSLGREVNEQFF. The rearrangement uses TRBV5-1 and TRBJ2-1; 8 bases match TRBD2. In germline, CDR1 is SGHRS, CDR2 YFSETQ. The CDR3 extends over 14 amino acids. V lost 0 bases and J lost 6; bases outside the gene matches: 2.

This clonotype was counted a few times. V and J are TRBV11-2 and TRBJ1-4; tentative D call: TRBD1 (6 bases). The germline V gene encodes CDR1 SGHAT and CDR2 FQNNGV. This CDR3 has 18 residues. V lost 5 bases, J lost 0 bases, and 19 bases lay in between. DNA for the CDR3: TGTGCCAGCAGCCCATACAGGGTTCGGAAAGCAACTAATGAAAAACTGTTTTTT. Its translation: CASSPYRVRKATNEKLFF.

This clonotype was seen many times. V gene TRBV18 combines with J gene TRBJ1-5; TRBD1 is a possible D gene (6 bases). The germline gives CDR1 KGHSH, CDR2 LQKENI. The length of the CDR3 is 14 residues. V gave up 5 bases and J gave up 4 bases, with 12 bases separating them. As DNA, the CDR3 is TGTGCCAGCTCAACGGGACAACCTAATCAGCCCCAGCATTTT. Its protein is CASSTGQPNQPQHF.

The CDR3 coding sequence is TGTGCCAGCAGTCTTGGGCCCCATAATTCACCCCTCCACTTT. This codes for CASSLGPHNSPLHF. This chain links TRBV12-3 or TRBV12-4 with TRBJ1-6; unclear D gene. The CDR3 runs 14 residues. Trimming removed 5 bases at V and 5 bases at J, with 10 bases between.

This clonotype was recorded at least ten times. This chain links TRBV20-1 with TRBJ2-1, with D tentatively TRBD1 (6 bases). Germline V CDR1 and CDR2: DFQATT, SNEGSKA (reference sequence). Trimming cost V 5 bases and J 7 bases, with 12 bases left between them. The CDR3 spans 12 residues. The CDR3 DNA is TGCAGTGCTTTTTCCACAGGGAATGAGCAGTTCTTC. The encoded protein is CSAFSTGNEQFF.

This chain uses TRBV10-3 with TRBJ2-3; D call uncertain. V was shortened by 2 bases and J by 3 bases, with 6 bases between the two germline ends. Per germline, CDR1 ENHRY and CDR2 SYGVKD. The CDR3 has 13 amino acids. CDR3 residues: CAISEGSTDTQYF. In DNA, the CDR3 is TGTGCCATCAGTGAGGGGTCTACAGATACGCAGTATTTT.

This chain joins TRBV7-9 and TRBJ2-4; D may be TRBD2 (6 bases). The V end was cut by 5 bases, the J end by 0 bases, with 17 bases between. This CDR3 region has 17 residues. In germline, CDR1 is SEHNR, CDR2 FQNEAQ (reference sequence). Here the CDR3 DNA reads TGTGCCAGCAGCCCCCCCCCAGGACTACTAGCCAAAAACATTCAGTACTTC. Residues: CASSPPPGLLAKNIQYF.

The table lists this clonotype with a few counts. The chain uses TRBV20-1 and TRBJ1-1; 7 bases line up with TRBD1. The germline V gene has CDR1 DFQATT and CDR2 SNEGSKA (reference sequence). The CDR3 is made up of 13 amino acids. Trimming took 5 bases from V and 3 from J; bases not matched to a gene: 6. The CDR3 protein is CSALDRAHTEAFF. CDR3 coding DNA: TGCAGTGCTTTAGACAGGGCTCACACTGAAGCTTTCTTT.

This clonotype has more than one count but fewer than ten. The V and J genes are TRBV20-1 and TRBJ2-1; 9 bases are shared with TRBD2. This CDR3 contains 16 residues. The J segment lost 4 bases and the V segment lost 6 bases, leaving 13 bases of the junction unmatched. Germline loops: CDR1 DFQATT, CDR2 SNEGSKA (reference sequence). CDR3 nucleotide sequence: TGCAGTGCCCCTAGGGGGCTAGCGGGACCTTACAATGAGCAGTTCTTC. As protein: CSAPRGLAGPYNEQFF.

On this clonotype: A read error is possible here, since a much larger clone lies one base away. This chain connects TRBV7-9 to TRBJ1-2, with 7 bases matching TRBD1. Germline CDR1 SEHNR, CDR2 FQNEAQ (reference sequence). CDR3 length: 15 amino acids. CDR3 residues: CTSSIRDSAFGGYTF. The DNA for the CDR3 is TGTACCAGCAGCATCCGGGACAGCGCCTTTGGTGGCTACACCTTC.

This clonotype was observed at least ten times. The CDR3 region is CASSQGGQGPYNEQFF. The CDR3 DNA reads as TGCGCCAGCAGCCAAGGAGGACAGGGACCCTACAATGAGCAGTTCTTC. The rearrangement joins TRBV4-3 to TRBJ2-1; 8 bases are shared with TRBD1. V dropped 1 base and J dropped 2; count of bases not matched to a gene: 4. The germline V gene has CDR1 LGHNA and CDR2 YSLEER. The CDR3 is 16 residues long.

This clonotype was found many times. The chain combines TRBV7-9 with TRBJ2-6; weak D call: TRBD2 (6 bases). CDR3 size: 18 residues. V shed 1 base and J shed 0 bases, with 13 bases lying between them. Germline lookup yields CDR1 SEHNR and CDR2 FQNEAQ (reference sequence). The DNA of the CDR3 is TGTGCCAGCAGCTTAGTGGGAGGCGTCCTCTCTGGGGCCAACGTCCTGACTTTC. This codes for CASSLVGGVLSGANVLTF.

Only a few counts were recorded for this clonotype. The chain couples TRBV10-3 to TRBJ2-1, with 16 bases fitting TRBD2. Germline lookup yields CDR1 ENHRY and CDR2 SYGVKD. V lost 9 bases to trimming and J lost 0 bases; unmatched junction nucleotides: 5. This CDR3 region has 17 residues. In nucleotides, the CDR3 is TGTGCCATTGGGGGACTAGCGGGGGGGAGCTCCTACAATGAGCAGTTCTTC. Translation: CAIGGLAGGSSYNEQFF.

In the case of this clonotype: The junction departs from the called germline gene at one end, perhaps through a read error. The chain joins TRBV10-3 to TRBJ2-5; TRBD1 aligns across 7 bases. The CDR3 runs 16 residues. Germline lookup yields CDR1 ENHRY and CDR2 SYGVKD. This CDR3 is CTISDQYRGYQETQYF. The CDR3 region has the DNA TGTACCATCAGTGACCAATACAGGGGTTACCAAGAGACCCAGTACTTC.

The genes are TRBV5-1 and TRBJ1-3; maybe TRBD1 (5 bases). Germline lookup yields CDR1 SGHRS and CDR2 YFSETQ. Deletions cut 3 bases from V and 0 bases from J, with 10 bases between. The CDR3 extends over 15 amino acids. The CDR3 DNA is TGCGCCAGCAGCTCGGGACCCATCTCTGGAAACACCATATATTTT. It specifies CASSSGPISGNTIYF. Full variable domain (rest looked up from reference TRBV5-1 and TRBJ1-3): KAGVTQTPRYLIKTRGQQVTLSCSPISGHRSVSWYQQTPGQGLQFLFEYFSETQRNKGNFPGRFSGRQFSNSRSEMNVSTLELGDSALYLCASSSGPISGNTIYFGEGSWLTVV.

The chain uses TRBV5-1 and TRBJ2-7; 10 positions agree with TRBD2. With 3 bases clipped from V and 5 bases from J, the junction kept 11 bases outside the gene matches. The germline V gene has CDR1 SGHRS and CDR2 YFSETQ. This CDR3 has 16 amino acids. CDR3 nucleotides: TGCGCCAGCAGCTCCGGGACTAGCGATTATGGGAACGAGCAGTACTTC. Its protein is CASSSGTSDYGNEQYF. The full variable domain, in which reference TRBV5-1 and TRBJ2-7 provide the parts outside the CDR3, is KAGVTQTPRYLIKTRGQQVTLSCSPISGHRSVSWYQQTPGQGLQFLFEYFSETQRNKGNFPGRFSGRQFSNSRSEMNVSTLELGDSALYLCASSSGTSDYGNEQYFGPGTRLTVT.

This clonotype was picked up a small number of times. The chain carries TRBV7-8 and TRBJ2-3, with 10 bases lining up with TRBD2. The CDR3 loop spans 14 amino acids. Germline V gene data show CDR1 as SGHVS and CDR2 as FQNEAQ. With 4 bases clipped from V and 3 bases from J, the junction kept 1 base outside the gene matches. The CDR3 DNA reads as TGTGCCAGCAGCTCGGGACTAGCGACAGATACGCAGTATTTT. Encoded protein: CASSSGLATDTQYF.

J is TRBJ2-1 and V is TRBV9, with TRBD2 as a possible D gene (5 bases). There are 16 residues in the CDR3. In germline, CDR1 is SGDLS, CDR2 YYNGEE. V was trimmed by 0 bases and J by 0 bases, leaving 10 bases between them. CDR3 sequence reads: CASSVATGSSYNEQFF. The CDR3, as DNA: TGTGCCAGCAGCGTAGCTACGGGGAGCTCCTACAATGAGCAGTTCTTC.